The rows below give T cell receptor beta chains drawn from one sample of a study of blood T cell repertoires in COVID-19. TCRdb's copy holds only in-frame clones and misses some; the assay was immunoSEQ multiplex PCR. The table records fewer than 250,000 clones, 87% of them present only once. Specimen: PBMCs or T cells enriched from blood (not recorded which). The receptors here all came from a woman in her thirties with acute COVID-19. CDR3s include the opening cysteine and the closing phenylalanine or tryptophan. D genes are given only for firm matches. Clone size is not always given. Where it is, it says once, few, many or a class for expanded clones.

d_gene,abundance,j_gene,v_gene,CDR3aa,CDR3nt
TRBD1,-,TRBJ1-6,TRBV6-5,CASSYSDRVHSPLHF,TGTGCCAGCAGTTACTCTGACAGGGTACATTCACCCCTCCACTTT
TRBD1,-,TRBJ1-6,TRBV7-2,CASSLARTGPLTYNSPLHF,TGTGCCAGCAGCTTAGCCCGGACAGGGCCTTTAACGTATAATTCACCCCTCCACTTT
-,-,TRBJ1-2,TRBV6-5,CASTANYGYTF,TGTGCCAGCACCGCTAACTATGGCTACACCTTC
-,once,TRBJ1-2,TRBV6-6,CAIAGTGYGYTF,TGTGCCATAGCGGGGACTGGGTATGGCTACACCTTC
-,-,TRBJ1-3,TRBV19,CASSIWQALPSGNTIYF,TGTGCCAGTAGTATTTGGCAGGCCCTGCCCTCTGGAAACACCATATATTTT
TRBD1,-,TRBJ1-4,TRBV4-1,CASSQGRTGRNEKLFF,TGCGCCAGCAGCCAAGGACGGACAGGAAGAAATGAAAAACTGTTTTTT
TRBD1,-,TRBJ1-6,TRBV5-6,CASSLLGDRGSSPLHF,TGTGCCAGCAGCCTGCTTGGGGACAGGGGAAGTTCACCCCTCCACTTT
-,-,TRBJ2-5,TRBV3-1/TRBV3-2,CASSQDLNGVLQETQYF,TGTGCCAGCAGCCAAGATTTGAACGGGGTACTCCAAGAGACCCAGTACTTC
-,-,TRBJ2-7,TRBV19,CASSPEPYSEQYF,TGTGCCAGTAGCCCCGAGCCATATAGCGAGCAGTACTTC
-,-,TRBJ1-4,TRBV7-6,CASSLVEAGENEKLFF,TGTGCCAGCAGCTTAGTGGAGGCAGGGGAAAATGAAAAACTGTTTTTT
-,-,TRBJ1-6,TRBV27,CASRGNYNSPLHF,TGTGCCAGTAGGGGGAACTATAATTCACCCCTCCACTTT
TRBD1,-,TRBJ2-7,TRBV19,CASSGPGQGAGEQYF,TGTGCCAGTAGTGGACCGGGACAGGGGGCAGGCGAGCAGTACTTC
-,-,TRBJ2-1,TRBV4-3,CASSQDVWGANEQFF,TGCGCCAGCAGCCAAGATGTTTGGGGAGCTAATGAGCAGTTCTTC
-,-,TRBJ1-2,TRBV18,CASSLQGRKKEGYTF,TGTGCCAGCTCACTTCAGGGAAGGAAGAAGGAGGGCTACACCTTC
-,-,TRBJ1-5,TRBV12-1,CASKKQGGNQPQHF,TGTGCCAGCAAGAAACAGGGTGGGAATCAGCCCCAGCATTTT
-,-,TRBJ2-2,TRBV29-1,CSVGMDSTGELFF,TGCAGCGTTGGCATGGACAGCACCGGGGAGCTGTTTTTT
TRBD1,-,TRBJ1-1,TRBV2,CASSLYTGGTEAFF,TGTGCCAGCAGCTTATACACAGGGGGCACTGAAGCTTTCTTT
-,once,TRBJ2-1,TRBV27,CASRGGLSNEQFF,TGTGCCAGCAGGGGGGGACTCTCTAATGAGCAGTTCTTC
-,-,TRBJ1-3,TRBV15,CATSSTVDSSENTIYF,TGTGCCACCAGCAGTACGGTGGACAGCTCAGAAAACACCATATATTTT
TRBD1,-,TRBJ1-2,TRBV11-2,CASSLWRRGRVNYGYTF,TGTGCCAGCAGCTTATGGCGCAGGGGGCGCGTAAACTATGGCTACACCTTC
-,-,TRBJ1-1,TRBV5-1,CASSGGFGMNTEAFF,TGCGCCAGCAGCGGAGGATTCGGGATGAACACTGAAGCTTTCTTT
TRBD1,-,TRBJ1-2,TRBV7-9,CASSIPGQGYGYTF,TGTGCCAGCAGCATACCGGGACAGGGCTATGGCTACACCTTC
TRBD2,-,TRBJ2-3,TRBV5-1,CASRPSGGVLTSTDTQYF,TGCGCCAGCCGCCCTAGCGGGGGAGTCCTCACTAGCACAGATACGCAGTATTTT
-,-,TRBJ2-5,TRBV12-3/TRBV12-4,CASSLGQRETQYF,TGTGCCAGCAGTTTGGGACAACGGGAGACCCAGTACTTC
-,-,TRBJ2-7,TRBV4-1,CASSSPRGRERYEQYF,TGCGCCAGCAGTTCTCCCCGAGGCAGGGAAAGGTACGAGCAGTACTTC
TRBD1,-,TRBJ1-2,TRBV19,CASTSTGGYGYTF,TGTGCCAGTACCTCGACAGGGGGGTATGGCTACACCTTC
-,-,TRBJ1-1,TRBV19,CASSPARGTEAFF,TGTGCCAGTAGCCCCGCACGAGGGACTGAAGCTTTCTTT
TRBD1,once,TRBJ2-7,TRBV7-2,CASSSGTGYYEQYF,TGTGCCAGCAGCTCCGGGACAGGCTACTACGAGCAGTACTTC
TRBD1,-,TRBJ1-1,TRBV3-1/TRBV3-2,CASSQGGTGGTEAFF,TGTGCCAGCAGCCAAGGTGGGACAGGGGGCACTGAAGCTTTCTTT
TRBD1,-,TRBJ1-1,TRBV5-1,CASSPEGAGNTEAFF,TGCGCCAGCAGCCCCGAGGGGGCAGGGAACACTGAAGCTTTCTTT
TRBD1,-,TRBJ1-3,TRBV18,CASSPFDRAQGNTIYF,TGTGCCAGCTCACCTTTCGACAGGGCGCAAGGAAACACCATATATTTT